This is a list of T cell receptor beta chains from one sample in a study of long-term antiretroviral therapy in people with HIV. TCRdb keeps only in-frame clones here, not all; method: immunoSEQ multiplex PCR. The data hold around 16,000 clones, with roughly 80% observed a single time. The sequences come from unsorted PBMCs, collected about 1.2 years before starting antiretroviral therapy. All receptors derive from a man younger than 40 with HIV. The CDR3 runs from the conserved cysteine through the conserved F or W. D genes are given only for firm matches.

CDR3: CASSLPGGVWDTEAFF
D: TRBD1
J: TRBJ1-1
V: TRBV7-8

CDR3: CASSTDRAFSGNTIYF
D: NA
J: TRBJ1-3
V: TRBV11-2

CDR3: CASSLVFGRAESNEQFF
D: NA
J: TRBJ2-1
V: TRBV7-9

CDR3: CASSLLGFYTF
D: NA
J: TRBJ1-2
V: TRBV5-8

CDR3: CASSSPQGPYEQYF
D: NA
J: TRBJ2-7
V: TRBV7-8

CDR3: CASSTGPNQPQHF
D: NA
J: TRBJ1-5
V: TRBV18

CDR3: CASSQRDRQHGYTF
D: NA
J: TRBJ1-2
V: TRBV4-1

CDR3: CASSLEGTGQSYEQYF
D: TRBD1
J: TRBJ2-7
V: TRBV7-8

CDR3: CASSDLAGGRGEQYF
D: TRBD2
J: TRBJ2-7
V: TRBV2

CDR3: CAIQDGGRAEQYF
D: NA
J: TRBJ2-7
V: TRBV10-3

CDR3: CASSLPGATGELFF
D: NA
J: TRBJ2-2
V: TRBV7-6

CDR3: CATSRNPLGGLLTVYGYTF
D: NA
J: TRBJ1-2
V: TRBV15

CDR3: CASSQLHTEAFF
D: NA
J: TRBJ1-1
V: TRBV4-1

CDR3: CASSTTSGGGETQYF
D: TRBD2
J: TRBJ2-5
V: TRBV19

CDR3: CASSAEGQFNSPLHF
D: NA
J: TRBJ1-6
V: TRBV9